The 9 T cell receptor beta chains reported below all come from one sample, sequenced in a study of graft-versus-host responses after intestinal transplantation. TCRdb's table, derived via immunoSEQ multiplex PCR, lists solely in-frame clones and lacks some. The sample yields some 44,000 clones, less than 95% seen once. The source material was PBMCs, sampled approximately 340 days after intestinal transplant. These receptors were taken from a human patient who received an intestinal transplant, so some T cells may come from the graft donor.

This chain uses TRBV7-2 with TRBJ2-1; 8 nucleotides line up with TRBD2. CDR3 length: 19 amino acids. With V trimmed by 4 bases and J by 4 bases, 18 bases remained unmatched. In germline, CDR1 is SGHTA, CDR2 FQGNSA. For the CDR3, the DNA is TGTGCCAGCAGCTCATCCCCCGCGGGTGGGACTAGAAGGTACAATGAGCAGTTCTTC. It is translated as CASSSSPAGGTRRYNEQFF.

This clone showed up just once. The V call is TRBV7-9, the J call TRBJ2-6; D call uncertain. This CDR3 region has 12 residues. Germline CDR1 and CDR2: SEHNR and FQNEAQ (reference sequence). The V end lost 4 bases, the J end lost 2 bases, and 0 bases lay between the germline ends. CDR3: CASSSGANVLTF. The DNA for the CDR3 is TGTGCCAGCAGCTCTGGGGCCAACGTCCTGACTTTC.

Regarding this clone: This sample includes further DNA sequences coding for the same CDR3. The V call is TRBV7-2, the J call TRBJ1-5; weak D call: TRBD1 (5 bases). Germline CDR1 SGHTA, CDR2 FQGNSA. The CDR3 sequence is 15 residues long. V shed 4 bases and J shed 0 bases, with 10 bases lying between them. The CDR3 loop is CASSSNQGSNQPQHF. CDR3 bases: TGTGCCAGCAGCTCAAATCAGGGTAGCAATCAGCCCCAGCATTTT.

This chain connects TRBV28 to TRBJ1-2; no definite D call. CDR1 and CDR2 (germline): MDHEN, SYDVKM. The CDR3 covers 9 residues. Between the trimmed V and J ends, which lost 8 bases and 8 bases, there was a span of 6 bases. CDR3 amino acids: CASGEGYTF. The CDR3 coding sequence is TGTGCCAGCGGAGAGGGCTACACCTTC.

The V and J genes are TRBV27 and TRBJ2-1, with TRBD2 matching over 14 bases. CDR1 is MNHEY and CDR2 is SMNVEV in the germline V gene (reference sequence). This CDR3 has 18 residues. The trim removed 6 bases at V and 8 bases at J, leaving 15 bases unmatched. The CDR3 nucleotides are TGTGCCAGCAGCGAAAATTTAGCAGGGACTAGCGGGAGCTATGAGCAGTTCTTC. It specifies CASSENLAGTSGSYEQFF.

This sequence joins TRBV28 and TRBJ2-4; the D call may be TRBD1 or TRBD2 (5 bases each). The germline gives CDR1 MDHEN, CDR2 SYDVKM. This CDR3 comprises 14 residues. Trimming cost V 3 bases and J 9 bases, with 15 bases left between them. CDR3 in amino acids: CASSLPSFGTIQYF. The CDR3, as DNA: TGTGCCAGCAGTTTGCCCAGTTTCGGGACCATTCAGTACTTC.

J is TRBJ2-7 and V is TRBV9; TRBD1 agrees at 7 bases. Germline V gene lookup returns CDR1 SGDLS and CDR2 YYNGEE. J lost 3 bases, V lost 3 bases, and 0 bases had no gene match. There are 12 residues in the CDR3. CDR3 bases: TGTGCCAGCAGCGCAGGGGGCTACGAGCAGTACTTC. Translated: CASSAGGYEQYF.

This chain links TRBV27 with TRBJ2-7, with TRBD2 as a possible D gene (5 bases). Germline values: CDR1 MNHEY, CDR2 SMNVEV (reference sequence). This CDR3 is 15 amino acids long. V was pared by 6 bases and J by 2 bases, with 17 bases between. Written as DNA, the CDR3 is TGTGCCAGCAGCCCAGGAGGTGTAGCGACCTACGAGCAGTACTTC. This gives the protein CASSPGGVATYEQYF.

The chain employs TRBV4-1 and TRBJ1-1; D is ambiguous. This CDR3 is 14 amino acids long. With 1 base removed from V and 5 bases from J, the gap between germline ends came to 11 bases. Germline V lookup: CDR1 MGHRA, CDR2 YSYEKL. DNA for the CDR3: TGCGCCAGCAGCCAAGGTGGGGAACGGACTGAAGCTTTCTTT. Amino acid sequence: CASSQGGERTEAFF.